This T cell receptor (beta chain) was sequenced during a study of OX40 agonist ivuxolimab in advanced cancers. Blood was sampled at baseline, cycle 4 day 1, and cycle 7 day 1. Overall study findings and caveats: Partial responders treated at 0.1-3.0 mg/kg exhibited clonal expansion among the lowest measured.

Here immunoSEQ multiplex PCR was the method, and the copy in TCRdb shows in-frame clones only, minus some. The data contain more than 60,000 clones, about 85% of them singletons. Germline assignment: CDR1 MGHDK and CDR2 SYGVNS. CDR3 size: 13 residues. V was trimmed by 3 bases and J by 6 bases, leaving 10 bases between them. In regard to this clone: What it binds is not known.

This TCR derives from an adult with an advanced solid tumor such as melanoma, head and neck, liver or kidney cancer. This specimen consisted of CD4+ or CD8+ T cells sorted from blood, obtained in a trial of the OX40 agonist ivuxolimab. The V call is TRBV25-1, the J call TRBJ2-3, with D possibly matching TRBD2 (5 bases). The CDR3 DNA reads as TGTGCCAGCAGTGATTGGAGGAGGGATACGCAGTATTTT. Translating it yields CASSDWRRDTQYF.